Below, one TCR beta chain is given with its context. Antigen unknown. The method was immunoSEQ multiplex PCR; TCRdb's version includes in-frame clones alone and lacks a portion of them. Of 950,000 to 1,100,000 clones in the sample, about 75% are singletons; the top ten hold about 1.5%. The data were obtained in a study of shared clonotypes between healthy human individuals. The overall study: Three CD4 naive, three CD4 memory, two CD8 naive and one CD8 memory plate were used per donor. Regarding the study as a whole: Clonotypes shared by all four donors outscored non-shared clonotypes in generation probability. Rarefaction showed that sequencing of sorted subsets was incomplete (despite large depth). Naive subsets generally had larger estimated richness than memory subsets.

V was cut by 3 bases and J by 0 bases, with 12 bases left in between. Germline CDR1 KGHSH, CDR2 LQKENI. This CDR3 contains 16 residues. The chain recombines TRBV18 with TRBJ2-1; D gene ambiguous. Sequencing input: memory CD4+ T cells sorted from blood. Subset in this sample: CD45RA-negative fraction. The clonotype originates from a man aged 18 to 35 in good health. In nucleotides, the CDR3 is TGTGCCAGCTCACCTATTCCCAGTGTCTCCTACAATGAGCAGTTCTTC. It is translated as CASSPIPSVSYNEQFF.